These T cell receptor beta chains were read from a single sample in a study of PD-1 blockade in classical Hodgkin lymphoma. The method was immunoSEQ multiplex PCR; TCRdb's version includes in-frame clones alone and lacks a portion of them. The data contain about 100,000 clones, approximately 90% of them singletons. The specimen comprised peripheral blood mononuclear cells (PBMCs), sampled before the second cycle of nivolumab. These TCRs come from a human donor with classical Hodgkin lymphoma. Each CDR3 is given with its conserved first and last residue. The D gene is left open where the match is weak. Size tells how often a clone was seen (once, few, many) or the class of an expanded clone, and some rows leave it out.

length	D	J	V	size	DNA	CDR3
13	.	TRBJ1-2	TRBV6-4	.	TGTGCCAGCAGTGCGGGGGGCGCCTATGGCTACACCTTC	CASSAGGAYGYTF
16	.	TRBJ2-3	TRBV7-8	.	TGTGCCAGCAGCTTAGAAGACCTCAAAATGACAGATACGCAGTATTTT	CASSLEDLKMTDTQYF
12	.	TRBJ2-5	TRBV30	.	TGTGCCTGGAGACCGGTTGCAGAGACCCAGTACTTC	CAWRPVAETQYF
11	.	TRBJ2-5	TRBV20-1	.	TGCAGTGCTATGTCCTCGGAGACCCAGTACTTC	CSAMSSETQYF
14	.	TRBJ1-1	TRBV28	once	TGTGCCAGCACCCTTTTACAGTTGAACACTGAAGCTTTCTTT	CASTLLQLNTEAFF
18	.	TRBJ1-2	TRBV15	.	TGTGCCACCAGCAGGGATATCTCGTTCCCGGGAGGGGCTTTTGGCTACACCTTC	CATSRDISFPGGAFGYTF
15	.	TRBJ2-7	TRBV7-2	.	TGTGCCAGCAGCGTTAGTACAGGGATCTCCTACGAGCAGTACTTC	CASSVSTGISYEQYF
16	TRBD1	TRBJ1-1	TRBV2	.	TGTGCCAGCTATGGGACAGGGCGGTTCATGAACACTGAAGCTTTCTTT	CASYGTGRFMNTEAFF
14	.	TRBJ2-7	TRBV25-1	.	TGTGCCAGCAGTGAAGGTTGGGGGAGCTACGAGCAGTACTTC	CASSEGWGSYEQYF
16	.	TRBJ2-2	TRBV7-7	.	TGTGCCAGCAGCTTAGTTGGGGGCGGAGACACCGGGGAGCTGTTTTTT	CASSLVGGGDTGELFF
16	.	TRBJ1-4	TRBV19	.	TGTGCCAGTATTCCCGGGGGGGACGTCAGAACGGAAAAACTGTTTTTT	CASIPGGDVRTEKLFF
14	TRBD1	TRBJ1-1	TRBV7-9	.	TGTGCCAGCAGCTTGGGACAGATCAACACTGAAGCTTTCTTT	CASSLGQINTEAFF
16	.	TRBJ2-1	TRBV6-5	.	TGTGCCAGCAGTTACCGTAGGGGACGGGTTGACAATGAGCAGTTCTTC	CASSYRRGRVDNEQFF
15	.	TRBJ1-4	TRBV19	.	TGTGCCAGTAGTACCTCAGGGTGGCGTAATGAAAAACTGTTTTTT	CASSTSGWRNEKLFF
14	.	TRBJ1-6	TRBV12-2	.	TGTGCAACCCCATGGGGGCAAAAGGGTTCACCCCTCCACTTT	CATPWGQKGSPLHF
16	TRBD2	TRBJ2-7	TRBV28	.	TGTGCCAGCAGTTCCCTACCGGGACTAGGCCACTACGAGCAGTACTTC	CASSSLPGLGHYEQYF
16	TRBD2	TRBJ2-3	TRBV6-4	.	TGTGCCAGCAGACATAGCGGGGGGCGAAACACAGATACGCAGTATTTT	CASRHSGGRNTDTQYF
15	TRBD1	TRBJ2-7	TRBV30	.	TGTGCCTGGAGTGCGGACAGGGGGAGTAACTACGAGCAGTACTTC	CAWSADRGSNYEQYF
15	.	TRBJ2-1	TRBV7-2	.	TGTGCCAGCAGCTTAATATCAGGGGACTACAATGAGCAGTTCTTC	CASSLISGDYNEQFF
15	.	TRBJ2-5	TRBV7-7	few	TGTGCCAGCAGCTTAGATATTCAGGATCAAGAGACCCAGTACTTC	CASSLDIQDQETQYF
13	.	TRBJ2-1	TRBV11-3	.	TGTGCCAGCAGCAAAAGAGCTGGGAATGAGCAGTTCTTC	CASSKRAGNEQFF
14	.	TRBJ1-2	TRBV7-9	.	TGTGCCAGCAGCTTAGATCGGCTGACGGGTGGCTACACCTTC	CASSLDRLTGGYTF
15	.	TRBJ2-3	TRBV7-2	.	TGTGCCAGCAGCTTATCAGTTTCTAGCACAGATACGCAGTATTTT	CASSLSVSSTDTQYF
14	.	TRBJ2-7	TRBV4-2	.	TGTGCCAGCAGCCAAGAGGGTAGCCCCTACGAGCAGTACTTC	CASSQEGSPYEQYF
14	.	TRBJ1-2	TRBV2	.	TGTGCCAGCAGTGTGGCGTATGGGGGCTATGGCTACACCTTC	CASSVAYGGYGYTF
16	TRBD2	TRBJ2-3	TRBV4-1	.	TGCGCCAGCAGCCGCGGACTAGCGGGGATGACAGATACGCAGTATTTT	CASSRGLAGMTDTQYF
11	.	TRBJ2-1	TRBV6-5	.	TGTGCCAGCAGTAAACACAATGAGCAGTTCTTC	CASSKHNEQFF
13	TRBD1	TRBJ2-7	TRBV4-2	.	TGTGCCAGCAGCTACGGACAGGAATACGAGCAGTACTTC	CASSYGQEYEQYF
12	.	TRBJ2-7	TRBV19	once	TGTGCCAGTGCGCCCTCGGGCCACGAGCAGTACTTC	CASAPSGHEQYF
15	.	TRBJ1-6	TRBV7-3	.	TGTGCCAGCAGCTTCTCCAGGGATCCCCTGTCACCCCTCCACTTT	CASSFSRDPLSPLHF
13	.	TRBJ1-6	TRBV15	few	TGTGCCACCAGCAGAGAAGACAGTTCACCCCTCCACTTT	CATSREDSSPLHF
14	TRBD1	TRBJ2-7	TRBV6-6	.	TGTGCCAGCAACTCGGGACAGGAGATCTACGAGCAGTACTTC	CASNSGQEIYEQYF